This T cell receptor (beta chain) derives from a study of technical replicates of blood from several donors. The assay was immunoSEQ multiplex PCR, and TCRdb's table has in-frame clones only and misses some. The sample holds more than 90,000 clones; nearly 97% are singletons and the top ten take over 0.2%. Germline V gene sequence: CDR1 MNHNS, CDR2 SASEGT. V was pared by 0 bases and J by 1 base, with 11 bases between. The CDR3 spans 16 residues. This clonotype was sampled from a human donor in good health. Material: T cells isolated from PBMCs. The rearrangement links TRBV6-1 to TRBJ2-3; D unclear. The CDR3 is CASSEAYRSRTDTQYF. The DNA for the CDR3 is TGTGCCAGCAGTGAAGCGTACCGGAGCCGCACAGATACGCAGTATTTT.